The rows below give T cell receptor beta chains drawn from one sample of a study of shared clonotypes between healthy human individuals. The method was immunoSEQ multiplex PCR; TCRdb's version includes in-frame clones alone and lacks a portion of them. The data hold about 2 million clones, with approximately 95% observed a single time. The specimen sequenced was naive CD4+ T cells sorted from blood. These receptors all come from a man aged 18 to 29 in good health. Both conserved end residues are part of each CDR3. Fields, in order: J gene, clone size, D gene, V gene, CDR3 DNA, CDR3 protein. D genes are given only for firm matches. Only some rows state a clone size, as once, few, many or a class for expanded clones.

>TRBJ2-7|-|TRBD1|TRBV10-3
TGTGCCATCAGTGGAGGGGACAGGTTCGACGAGCAGTACTTC
CAISGGDRFDEQYF
>TRBJ1-2|-|-|TRBV30
TGTGCCTGGAATTGGCTCTATGGCTACACCTTC
CAWNWLYGYTF
>TRBJ2-7|few|-|TRBV4-1
TGCGCCAGCAGGGACGCCTACGAGCAGTACTTC
CASRDAYEQYF
>TRBJ1-2|-|-|TRBV6-1
TGTGCCAGCAGTGTCCTCCAGGGCTACACCTTC
CASSVLQGYTF
>TRBJ2-3|-|-|TRBV10-3
TGTGCCATCAGTGACCCTACTAGTTCCACAGATACGCAGTATTTT
CAISDPTSSTDTQYF
>TRBJ2-7|-|TRBD2|TRBV6-5
TGTGCCAGCAGTTATAGCGGGAAGCGGTACGAGCAGTACTTC
CASSYSGKRYEQYF
>TRBJ2-7|-|TRBD2|TRBV6-5
TGTGCCAGCAACCCAACTAGCGGGAGTTACGAGCAGTACTTC
CASNPTSGSYEQYF
>TRBJ2-7|-|TRBD2|TRBV27
TGTGCCAGCAGTTTACGAGGGACTACCATGGGGGAGCAGTACTTC
CASSLRGTTMGEQYF
>TRBJ2-1|-|TRBD1|TRBV7-9
TGTGCCAGCATCAGTGGACAGGGGATGTCTTACAATGAGCAGTTCTTC
CASISGQGMSYNEQFF
>TRBJ1-1|-|TRBD1|TRBV9
TGTGCCAGCAGCGTAGACCCGGGACAGGGTCCCGGCGCTGAAGCTTTCTTT
CASSVDPGQGPGAEAFF
>TRBJ1-1|once|-|TRBV29-1
TGCAGCGTTGAAAACTGGGGAACTGAAGCTTTCTTT
CSVENWGTEAFF
>TRBJ1-1|-|-|TRBV15
TGTGCCACCAGCAGGGCGGGGGGAATGAACACTGAAGCTTTCTTT
CATSRAGGMNTEAFF
>TRBJ1-2|-|TRBD1|TRBV7-9
TGTGCCAGCAGCTTCGCGGACAGGGGGCTCGGCTACACCTTC
CASSFADRGLGYTF
>TRBJ1-5|-|-|TRBV28
TGTGCCAGCAGTTTGCGGGGGTTCAGCAATCAGCCCCAGCATTTT
CASSLRGFSNQPQHF
>TRBJ1-4|-|TRBD1|TRBV9
TGTGCCAGCAGCACCGACAGGGGCAGCGGACTGTTTTTT
CASSTDRGSGLFF
>TRBJ2-3|-|TRBD2|TRBV2
TGTGCCAGCCAAGGACTAGCGTCCACAGATACGCAGTATTTT
CASQGLASTDTQYF
>TRBJ2-3|-|TRBD2|TRBV9
TGTGCCAGCACCAATTGCGGGAGGACAGATACGCAGTATTTT
CASTNCGRTDTQYF
>TRBJ1-1|-|-|TRBV18
TGTGCCAGCTCACCATGGGAGGGAGGCACTGAAGCTTTCTTT
CASSPWEGGTEAFF
>TRBJ2-6|-|-|TRBV5-1
TGCGCCAGCAGCTTAGTCGCTGGGGCCAACGTCCTGACTTTC
CASSLVAGANVLTF
>TRBJ2-3|-|TRBD2|TRBV6-6
TGTGCCAGCAGTTACTCGAGCGGGAGAGGCCCAGATACGCAGTATTTT
CASSYSSGRGPDTQYF
>TRBJ1-3|-|-|TRBV5-6
TGTGCCAGCAGCCCACAGGGAAAGGCTGGAAACACCATATATTTT
CASSPQGKAGNTIYF
>TRBJ1-1|once|TRBD1|TRBV5-6
TGTGCCAGCAGCGAAGGGACAGACAAGATGAACACTGAAGCTTTCTTT
CASSEGTDKMNTEAFF
>TRBJ2-1|-|TRBD2|TRBV11-3
TGTGCCAGCGGACAGGGACTAGCGAGTAAAGGCTACAATGAGCAGTTCTTC
CASGQGLASKGYNEQFF
>TRBJ1-6|-|TRBD1|TRBV5-8
TGTGCCAGCAGCATGGGACAGATGTATAATTCACCCCTCCACTTT
CASSMGQMYNSPLHF
>TRBJ2-7|-|-|TRBV7-9
TGTGCCAGCAGCCCCCCGGGACTTAGCTCCTACGAGCAGTACTTC
CASSPPGLSSYEQYF
>TRBJ2-2|once|-|TRBV5-4
TGTGCCAGCAGCTTGGCCGGAGCCACCGGGGAGCTGTTTTTT
CASSLAGATGELFF
>TRBJ1-5|-|-|TRBV28
TGTGCCAGCACCAATGGCCAGGGCAGGGGCAATCAGCCCCAGCATTTT
CASTNGQGRGNQPQHF
>TRBJ2-5|-|TRBD2|TRBV7-2
TGTGCCAGCAGCGGATACGAGCGGGAGGGAGAGACCCAGTACTTC
CASSGYEREGETQYF
>TRBJ1-1|-|-|TRBV19
TGTGCCAGTAGAGTAGGGAGGCCGAACACTGAAGCTTTCTTT
CASRVGRPNTEAFF
>TRBJ1-3|once|-|TRBV5-1
TGCGCCAGCAGCCCCGGGGGTAGCGGAAACACCATATATTTT
CASSPGGSGNTIYF
>TRBJ1-5|-|-|TRBV30
TGTGCCTGGAGAGTCGGGGGCCCTGGGCCCCAGCATTTT
CAWRVGGPGPQHF
>TRBJ1-5|-|-|TRBV30
TGTGCCTGGAGTGTACGGGCCAATCAGCCCCAGCATTTT
CAWSVRANQPQHF
>TRBJ2-5|-|-|TRBV4-1
TGCGCCAGCAGCCAAGAACAAGCAGGGCCGGAGACCCAGTACTTC
CASSQEQAGPETQYF
>TRBJ1-2|-|TRBD1|TRBV6-5
TGTGCCAGCAGGATCCTAGGGACAGGGACGGAGGGCTACACCTTC
CASRILGTGTEGYTF
>TRBJ2-5|-|-|TRBV6-5
TGTGCCAGCAGTTACTCGAGTGTGGGCCAAGAGACCCAGTACTTC
CASSYSSVGQETQYF
>TRBJ2-2|once|-|TRBV7-2
TGTGCCAGCAGCTTACAAACCGGGGAGCTGTTTTTT
CASSLQTGELFF
>TRBJ1-5|-|TRBD1|TRBV4-1
TGCGCCAGCAGCCAGCACAGGGGAGGAGATAGCAATCAGCCCCAGCATTTT
CASSQHRGGDSNQPQHF
>TRBJ2-1|few|TRBD2|TRBV5-1
TGCGCCAGCAGTCCCAGTCCCCTAGCGGGGTACAATGAGCAGTTCTTC
CASSPSPLAGYNEQFF
>TRBJ2-3|-|-|TRBV7-2
TGTGCCAGCAGCTTACAACAGTACACAGATACGCAGTATTTT
CASSLQQYTDTQYF
>TRBJ1-2|-|-|TRBV6-6
TGTGCCAGCAGTTACGGCAGGGCGCCCTATGGCTACACCTTC
CASSYGRAPYGYTF
>TRBJ2-3|-|-|TRBV20-1
TGCAGTGCTGGTAGGACAGATACGCAGTATTTT
CSAGRTDTQYF
>TRBJ2-3|-|-|TRBV9
TGTGCCAGCAGCGTGGCTGGAACAGATACGCAGTATTTT
CASSVAGTDTQYF
>TRBJ1-5|-|-|TRBV29-1
TGCAGCGTTGCAATCCCTCGGAGTCAGGGGCAGCCCCAGCATTTT
CSVAIPRSQGQPQHF
>TRBJ2-7|-|TRBD1|TRBV11-2
TGTGCCAGCAGCTTAGAGACAGGGGGCCTCTACGAGCAGTACTTC
CASSLETGGLYEQYF
>TRBJ2-3|-|TRBD2|TRBV6-6
TGTGCCAGCAGCGCCGGAGAGCGGGGAGGGGAAGATACGCAGTATTTT
CASSAGERGGEDTQYF